The 8 T cell receptor beta chains below were found in one sample sequenced in a study of blood T cell repertoires in COVID-19. Using immunoSEQ multiplex PCR, the repertoire was profiled, and TCRdb retains in-frame clones only, with some absent. The sample contains under 60,000 clones, almost 85% of which appear only once. The sample was peripheral blood. These receptors were collected from a man aged 60 to 69 with acute or convalescent COVID-19.

This rearrangement joins TRBV11-2 to TRBJ1-1; unclear D gene. Trimming shortened V by 10 bases and J by 0 bases, and 12 bases separated the two germline ends. The V gene's germline CDR1 is SGHAT and CDR2 FQNNGV. This CDR3 spans 13 amino acids. CDR3 coding DNA: TGTGCCACCAGATCCACAGTGAACACTGAAGCTTTCTTT. This translates into CATRSTVNTEAFF.

The chain is built from TRBV5-6 and TRBJ2-2, with a tentative D call TRBD1 (6 bases). In germline, CDR1 is SGHDT, CDR2 YYEEEE. The CDR3 runs to 14 residues. V lost 4 bases to trimming and J lost 5 bases, with 12 bases between them. CDR3 in DNA: TGTGCCAGCAGCCTGCCAGGGGCGACCGGGGAGCTGTTTTTT. It is translated as CASSLPGATGELFF.

The chain carries TRBV7-2 and TRBJ1-1; 7 bases agree with TRBD1. The CDR3 runs to 13 residues. Germline values: CDR1 SGHTA, CDR2 FQGNSA. J was trimmed by 6 bases and V by 3 bases; bases with no gene match: 4. CDR3 in amino acids: CASSFTGVPEAFF. Here the CDR3 DNA reads TGTGCCAGCAGCTTTACAGGGGTACCTGAAGCTTTCTTT.

The rearrangement uses TRBV27 and TRBJ2-2, with 7 positions matching TRBD2. Germline V lookup: CDR1 MNHEY, CDR2 SMNVEV (reference sequence). The V gene end was trimmed by 4 bases and the J gene end by 1 base; junction bases not matched to a gene: 0. CDR3 length: 14 residues. In nucleotides, the CDR3 is TGTGCCAGCAGTTGGGGGGGGAACACCGGGGAGCTGTTTTTT. It codes for CASSWGGNTGELFF.

This chain links TRBV6-6 with TRBJ1-2; 8 bases match TRBD1. The CDR3 sequence is 15 residues long. Germline values: CDR1 MNHNY, CDR2 SVGAGI (reference sequence). The V gene end was trimmed by 6 bases and the J gene end by 3 bases; junction bases not matched to a gene: 9. The DNA of the CDR3 is TGTGCCAGCAGAGCCGGGACAGGAACCTACTATGGCTACACCTTC. It is translated as CASRAGTGTYYGYTF.

The chain uses TRBV7-2 and TRBJ1-1; D gene ambiguous. CDR3 length: 14 amino acids. Trimming cost V 5 bases and J 5 bases, with 15 bases left between them. Germline values: CDR1 SGHTA, CDR2 FQGNSA. CDR3 nucleotides: TGTGCCAGCAGCCCCCGGACGGGAGGGACTGAAGCTTTCTTT. It is translated as CASSPRTGGTEAFF.

This sequence joins TRBV7-8 and TRBJ1-1; D remains unclear. The CDR3 is 12 amino acids. V dropped 5 bases and J dropped 10 bases, with 14 bases sitting between them. Germline values: CDR1 SGHVS, CDR2 FQNEAQ. The CDR3 DNA sequence: TGTGCCAGCAGCCCATCGGGGAATGGAGCTTTCTTT. Its translation is CASSPSGNGAFF.

The V call is TRBV9, the J call TRBJ1-3, with 10 bases that match TRBD1. The CDR3 contains 15 residues. V was clipped by 5 bases and J by 2 bases; unmatched bases: 4. Germline V gene data show CDR1 as SGDLS and CDR2 as YYNGEE. The CDR3 DNA reads TGTGCCAGCAGTTCGACAGGGGGCACTGGAAACACCATATATTTT. Protein product: CASSSTGGTGNTIYF.